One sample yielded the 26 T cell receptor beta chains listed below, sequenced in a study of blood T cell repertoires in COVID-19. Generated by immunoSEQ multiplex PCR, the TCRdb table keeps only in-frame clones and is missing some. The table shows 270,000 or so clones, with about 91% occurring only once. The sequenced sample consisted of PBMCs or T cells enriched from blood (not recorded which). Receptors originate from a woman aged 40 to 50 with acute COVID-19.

CDR3 sequence (DNA): TGTGCCAGCAGTAATTACGAACGGGAGACCCAGTACTTC. This gives the protein CASSNYERETQYF. V usage is TRBV5-6 and J usage is TRBJ2-5; the D is unclear. Germline V gene sequence: CDR1 SGHDT, CDR2 YYEEEE. V gave up 5 bases and J gave up 5 bases, with 13 bases separating them. CDR3 length: 13 amino acids.

The CDR3 DNA is TGTGCCAGCAGCGTAGTCAGTAGCGGGAGGGAGTACAATGAGCAGTTCTTC. Residues: CASSVVSSGREYNEQFF. The gene calls are TRBV9 and TRBJ2-1, with 11 bases fitting TRBD2. Germline CDR1 reads SGDLS; CDR2 reads YYNGEE. J was trimmed by 4 bases and V by 0 bases; bases with no gene match: 6. This CDR3 contains 17 residues.

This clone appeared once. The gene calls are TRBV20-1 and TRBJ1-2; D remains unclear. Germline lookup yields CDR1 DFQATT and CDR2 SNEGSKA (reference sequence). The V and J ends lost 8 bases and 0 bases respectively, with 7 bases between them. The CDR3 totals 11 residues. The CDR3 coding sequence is TGCAGTTTTCCGGCTAACTATGGCTACACCTTC. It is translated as CSFPANYGYTF.

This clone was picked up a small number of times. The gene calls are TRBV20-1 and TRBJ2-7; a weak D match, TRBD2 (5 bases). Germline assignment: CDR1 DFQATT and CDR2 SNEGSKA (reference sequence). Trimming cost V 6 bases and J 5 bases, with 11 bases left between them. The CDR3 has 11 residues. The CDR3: CSAMEENEQYV. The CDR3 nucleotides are TGCAGTGCCATGGAGGAGAACGAGCAGTACGTC.

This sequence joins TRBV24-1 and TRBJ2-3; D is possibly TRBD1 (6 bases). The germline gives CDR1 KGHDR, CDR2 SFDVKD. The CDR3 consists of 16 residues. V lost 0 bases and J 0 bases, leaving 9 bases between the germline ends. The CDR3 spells CATSDLGGGSTDTQYF. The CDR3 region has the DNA TGTGCCACCAGTGATTTGGGGGGCGGTAGCACAGATACGCAGTATTTT.

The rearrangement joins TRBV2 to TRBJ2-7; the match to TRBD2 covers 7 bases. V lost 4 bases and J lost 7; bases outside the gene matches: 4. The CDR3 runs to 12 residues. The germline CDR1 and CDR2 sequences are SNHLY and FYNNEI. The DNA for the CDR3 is TGTGCCAGCAGTGGACTAGCTCGGGAGCAGTACTTC. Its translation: CASSGLAREQYF.

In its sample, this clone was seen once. In nucleotides, the CDR3 is TGTGCCAGCAGTTTCCCGGGACACGATTATAACTATGGCTACACCTTC. As protein: CASSFPGHDYNYGYTF. The rearrangement joins TRBV28 to TRBJ1-2; D perhaps matches TRBD1 (6 bases). The ends were cut back, 3 bases at V and 1 base at J, with 15 bases in the middle. Germline loops: CDR1 MDHEN, CDR2 SYDVKM. The CDR3 loop spans 16 amino acids.

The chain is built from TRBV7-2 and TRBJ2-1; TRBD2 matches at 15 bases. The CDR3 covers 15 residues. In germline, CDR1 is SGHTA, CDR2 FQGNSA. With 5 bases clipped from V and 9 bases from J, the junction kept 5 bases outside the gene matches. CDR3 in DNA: TGTGCCAGCAGCACCGGGACTAGCGGGAGGAGTGAGCAGTTCTTC. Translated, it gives CASSTGTSGRSEQFF.

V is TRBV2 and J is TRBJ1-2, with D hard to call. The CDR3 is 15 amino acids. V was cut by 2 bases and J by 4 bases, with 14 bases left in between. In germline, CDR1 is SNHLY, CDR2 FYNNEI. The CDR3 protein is CASSESVYESYGYTF. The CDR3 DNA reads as TGTGCCAGCAGTGAATCGGTATACGAGTCCTATGGCTACACCTTC.

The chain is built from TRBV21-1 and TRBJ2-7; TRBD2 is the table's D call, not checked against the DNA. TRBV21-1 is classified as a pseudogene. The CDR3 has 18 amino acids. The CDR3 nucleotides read TGTGCCAGCAGCAAACCAAGGACTAGCGGAGCCCCCGCTGCCGAGCAGTACGTC. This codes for CASSKPRTSGAPAAEQYV.

In nucleotides, the CDR3 is TGTGCCAGCAGCCTCCTGACTAGCGGGAGCTCCTACGAGCAGTACTTC. Translating it yields CASSLLTSGSSYEQYF. The chain couples TRBV11-2 to TRBJ2-7; TRBD2 matches 12 bases. V shed 5 bases and J 0 bases; nucleotides not matched to a gene: 5. CDR1 is SGHAT, CDR2 FQNNGV, per germline. The CDR3 runs 16 residues.

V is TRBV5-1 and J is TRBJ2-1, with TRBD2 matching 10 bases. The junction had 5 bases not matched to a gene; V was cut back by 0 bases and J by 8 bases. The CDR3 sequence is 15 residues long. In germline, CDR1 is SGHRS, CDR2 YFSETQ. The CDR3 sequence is CASSLASGSGYEQFF. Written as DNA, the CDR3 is TGCGCCAGCAGCTTGGCTAGCGGGAGTGGCTATGAGCAGTTCTTC.

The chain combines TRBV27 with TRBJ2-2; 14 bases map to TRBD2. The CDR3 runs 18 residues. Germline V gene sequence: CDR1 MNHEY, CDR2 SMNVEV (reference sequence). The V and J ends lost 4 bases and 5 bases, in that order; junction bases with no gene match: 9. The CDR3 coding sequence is TGTGCCAGCAGTTCCCGGACTAGCGGGAGGAAGGTGACCGGGGAGCTGTTTTTT. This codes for CASSSRTSGRKVTGELFF.

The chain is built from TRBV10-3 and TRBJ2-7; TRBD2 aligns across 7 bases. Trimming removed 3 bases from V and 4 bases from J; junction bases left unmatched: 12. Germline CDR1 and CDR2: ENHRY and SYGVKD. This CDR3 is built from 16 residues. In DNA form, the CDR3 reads TGTGCCATCAGTGATCTACTAGCGATGGTCTCATACGAGCAGTACTTC. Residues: CAISDLLAMVSYEQYF.

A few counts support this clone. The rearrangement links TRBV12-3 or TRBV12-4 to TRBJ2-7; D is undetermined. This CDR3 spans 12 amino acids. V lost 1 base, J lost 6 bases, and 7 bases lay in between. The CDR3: CASSLGVSEQYV. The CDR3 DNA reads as TGTGCCAGCAGTTTAGGAGTTAGCGAGCAGTACGTC.

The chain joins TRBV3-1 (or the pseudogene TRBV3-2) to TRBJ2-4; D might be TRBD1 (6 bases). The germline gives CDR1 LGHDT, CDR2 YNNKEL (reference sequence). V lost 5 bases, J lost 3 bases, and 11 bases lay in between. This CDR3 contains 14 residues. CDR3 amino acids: CASSFLDSKNIQYF. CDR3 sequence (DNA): TGTGCCAGCAGCTTTCTGGACAGCAAAAACATTCAGTACTTC.

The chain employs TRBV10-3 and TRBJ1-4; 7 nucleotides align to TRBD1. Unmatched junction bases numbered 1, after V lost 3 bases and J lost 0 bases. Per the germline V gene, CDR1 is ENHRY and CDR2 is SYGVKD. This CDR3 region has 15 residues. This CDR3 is CAISEGTATNEKLFF. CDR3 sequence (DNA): TGTGCCATCAGTGAAGGGACAGCAACTAATGAAAAACTGTTTTTT.

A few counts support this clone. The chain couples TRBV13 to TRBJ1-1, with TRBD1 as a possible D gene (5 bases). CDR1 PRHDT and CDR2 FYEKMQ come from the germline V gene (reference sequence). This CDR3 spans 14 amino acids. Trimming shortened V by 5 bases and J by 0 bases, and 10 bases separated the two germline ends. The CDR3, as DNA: TGTGCCAGCAGCCCGACAGCTGTGAACACTGAAGCTTTCTTT. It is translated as CASSPTAVNTEAFF.

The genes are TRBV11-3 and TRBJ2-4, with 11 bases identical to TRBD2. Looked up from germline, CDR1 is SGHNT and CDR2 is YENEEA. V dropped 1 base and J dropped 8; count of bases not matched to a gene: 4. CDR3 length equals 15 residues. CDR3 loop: CASSLGLAGGDIQYF. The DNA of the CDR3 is TGTGCCAGCAGCTTAGGCCTAGCGGGAGGAGACATTCAGTACTTC. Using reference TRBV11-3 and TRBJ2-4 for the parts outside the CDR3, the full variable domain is EAGVVQSPRYKIIEKKQPVAFWCNPISGHNTLYWYLQNLGQGPELLIRYENEEAVDDSQLPKDRFSAERLKGVDSTLKIQPAELGDSAVYLCASSLGLAGGDIQYFGAGTRLSVL.

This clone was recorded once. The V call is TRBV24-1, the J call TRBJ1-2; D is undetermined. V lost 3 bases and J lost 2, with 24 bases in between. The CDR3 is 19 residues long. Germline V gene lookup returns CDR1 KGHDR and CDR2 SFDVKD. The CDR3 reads CATSDTGVIVGGSNYGYTF. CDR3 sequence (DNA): TGTGCCACCAGTGATACCGGGGTGATTGTGGGAGGGTCGAACTATGGCTACACCTTC.

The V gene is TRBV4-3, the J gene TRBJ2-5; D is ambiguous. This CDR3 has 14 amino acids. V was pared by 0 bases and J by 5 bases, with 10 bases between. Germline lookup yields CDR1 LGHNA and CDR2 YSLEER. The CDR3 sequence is CASSQERSLETQYF. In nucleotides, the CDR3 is TGCGCCAGCAGCCAAGAACGGAGTCTGGAGACCCAGTACTTC.

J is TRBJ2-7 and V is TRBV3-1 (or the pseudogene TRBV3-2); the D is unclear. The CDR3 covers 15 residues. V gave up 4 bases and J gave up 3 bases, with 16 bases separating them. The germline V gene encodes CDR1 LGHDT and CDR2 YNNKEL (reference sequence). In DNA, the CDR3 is TGTGCCAGCAGCCCGGCGGTGGGTGCTTACTACGAGCAGTACTTC. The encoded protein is CASSPAVGAYYEQYF.

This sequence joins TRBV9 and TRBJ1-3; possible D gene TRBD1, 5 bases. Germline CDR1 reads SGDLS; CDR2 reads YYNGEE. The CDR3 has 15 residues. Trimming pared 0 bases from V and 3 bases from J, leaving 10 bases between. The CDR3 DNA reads TGTGCCAGCAGCGTAGGCGGGGCCGATGGAAACACCATATATTTT. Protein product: CASSVGGADGNTIYF.

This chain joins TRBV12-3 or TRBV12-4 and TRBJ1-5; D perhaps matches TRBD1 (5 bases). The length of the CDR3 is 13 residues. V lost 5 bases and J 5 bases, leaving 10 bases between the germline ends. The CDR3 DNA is TGTGCCAGCAGTCCGCAGGGATATCAGCCCCAGCATTTT. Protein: CASSPQGYQPQHF.

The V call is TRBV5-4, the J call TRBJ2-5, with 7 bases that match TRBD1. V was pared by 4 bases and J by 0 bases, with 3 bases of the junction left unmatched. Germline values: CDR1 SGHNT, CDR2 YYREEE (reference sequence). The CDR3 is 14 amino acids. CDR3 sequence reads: CASSPGTDQETQYF. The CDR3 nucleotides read TGTGCCAGCAGCCCCGGGACAGACCAAGAGACCCAGTACTTC.

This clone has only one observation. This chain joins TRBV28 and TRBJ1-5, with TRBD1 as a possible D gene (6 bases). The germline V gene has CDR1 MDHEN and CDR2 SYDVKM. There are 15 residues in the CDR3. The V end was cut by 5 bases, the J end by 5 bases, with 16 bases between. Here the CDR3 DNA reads TGTGCCAGCAGTACCGAGGACAGCCTGTATCAGCCCCAGCATTTT. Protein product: CASSTEDSLYQPQHF.